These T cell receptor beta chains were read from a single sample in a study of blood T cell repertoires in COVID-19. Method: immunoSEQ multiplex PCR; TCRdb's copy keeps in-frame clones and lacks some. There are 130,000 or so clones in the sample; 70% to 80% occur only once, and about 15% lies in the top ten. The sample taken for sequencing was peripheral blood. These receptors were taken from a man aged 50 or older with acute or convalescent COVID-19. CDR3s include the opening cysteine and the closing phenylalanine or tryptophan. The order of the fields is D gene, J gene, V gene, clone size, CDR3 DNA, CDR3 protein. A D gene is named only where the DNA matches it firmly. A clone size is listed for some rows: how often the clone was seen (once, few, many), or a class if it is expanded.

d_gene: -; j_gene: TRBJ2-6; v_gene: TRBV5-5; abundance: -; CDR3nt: TGTGCCAGCAGCCCCACGCCGGGGAACCCTGGGGCCAACGTCCTGACTTTC; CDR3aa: CASSPTPGNPGANVLTF
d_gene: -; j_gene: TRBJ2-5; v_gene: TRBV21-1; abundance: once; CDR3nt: TGTGCCAGCACCACGACTAGAGGGGAGACCCAGTACTTC; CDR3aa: CASTTTRGETQYF
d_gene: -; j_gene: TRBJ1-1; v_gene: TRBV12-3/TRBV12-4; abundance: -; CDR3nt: TGTGCCAGCAGAGGGGGGGGATACACTGAAGCTTTCTTT; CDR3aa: CASRGGGYTEAFF
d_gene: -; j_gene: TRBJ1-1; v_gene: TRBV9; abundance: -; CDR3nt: TGTGCCAGCAGCGTAGCTAGCGGTGGGGCTGAAGCTTTCTTT; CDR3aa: CASSVASGGAEAFF
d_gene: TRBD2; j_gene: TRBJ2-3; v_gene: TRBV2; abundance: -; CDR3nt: TGTGCCAGCAGTGAACTAGCGGGGGGGTTGGGGACGCAGTATTTT; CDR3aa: CASSELAGGLGTQYF
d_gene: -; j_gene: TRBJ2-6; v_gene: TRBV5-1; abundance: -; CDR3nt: TGCGCCAGCAGCGGCGACAGGATCCTGTCTGGGGCCAACGTCCTGACTTTC; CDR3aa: CASSGDRILSGANVLTF
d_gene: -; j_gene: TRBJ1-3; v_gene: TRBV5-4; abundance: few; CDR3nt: TGTGCCAGCAGCTTGGGGGGGGAAAACACCATATATTTT; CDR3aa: CASSLGGENTIYF
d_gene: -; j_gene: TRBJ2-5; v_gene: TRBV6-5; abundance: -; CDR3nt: TGTGCCAGCAGCCGGGGATTACAAGAGACCCAGTACTTC; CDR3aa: CASSRGLQETQYF
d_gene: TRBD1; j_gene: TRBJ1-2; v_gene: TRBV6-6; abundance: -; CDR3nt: TGTGCCAGCAGTCCCGCGGGACAGGGGGACACCTTC; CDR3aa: CASSPAGQGDTF
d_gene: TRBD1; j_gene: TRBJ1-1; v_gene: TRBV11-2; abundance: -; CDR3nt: TGTGCCAGCAGCTTAGATGAACAGGGGTACACTGAAGCTTTCTTT; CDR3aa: CASSLDEQGYTEAFF
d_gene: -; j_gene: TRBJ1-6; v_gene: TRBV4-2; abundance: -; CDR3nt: TGTGCCAGCAGCCAAGATTTTCGAAGCGGTTCACCCCTCCACTTT; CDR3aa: CASSQDFRSGSPLHF
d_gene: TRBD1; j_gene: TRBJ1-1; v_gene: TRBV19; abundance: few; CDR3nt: TGTGCCAGTAGTAACCGGGACAGCAATAACATGAACACTGAAGCTTTCTTT; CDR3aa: CASSNRDSNNMNTEAFF
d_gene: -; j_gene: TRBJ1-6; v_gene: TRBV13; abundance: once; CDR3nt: TGTGCCAGCAGCCTTGACAGGTCTGTTTCACCCCTCCACTTT; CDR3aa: CASSLDRSVSPLHF
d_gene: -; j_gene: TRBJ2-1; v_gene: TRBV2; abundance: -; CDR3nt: TGTGCCAGCAGCCCCCAGGGCGTTGGGTACAATGAGCAGTTCTTC; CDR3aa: CASSPQGVGYNEQFF
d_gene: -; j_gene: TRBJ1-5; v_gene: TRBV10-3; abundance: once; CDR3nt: TGTGCCATCAGGGAACAGGGAGCTGGCAATCAGCCCCAGCATTTT; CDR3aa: CAIREQGAGNQPQHF
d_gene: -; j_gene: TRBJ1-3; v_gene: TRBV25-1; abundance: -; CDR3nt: TGTGCCAGCAGTTTAGACCGGGTTTCTGGAAACACCATATATTTT; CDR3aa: CASSLDRVSGNTIYF